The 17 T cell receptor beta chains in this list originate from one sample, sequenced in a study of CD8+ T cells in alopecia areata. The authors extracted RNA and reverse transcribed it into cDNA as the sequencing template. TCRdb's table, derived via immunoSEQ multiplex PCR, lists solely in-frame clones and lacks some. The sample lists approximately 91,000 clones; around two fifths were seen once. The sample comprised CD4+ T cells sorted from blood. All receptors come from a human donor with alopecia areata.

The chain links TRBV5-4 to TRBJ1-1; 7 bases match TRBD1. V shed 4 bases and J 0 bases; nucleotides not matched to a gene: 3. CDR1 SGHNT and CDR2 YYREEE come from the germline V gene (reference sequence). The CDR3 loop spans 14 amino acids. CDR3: CASSGGQLNTEAFF. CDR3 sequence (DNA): TGTGCCAGCAGCGGGGGACAGCTGAACACTGAAGCTTTCTTT.

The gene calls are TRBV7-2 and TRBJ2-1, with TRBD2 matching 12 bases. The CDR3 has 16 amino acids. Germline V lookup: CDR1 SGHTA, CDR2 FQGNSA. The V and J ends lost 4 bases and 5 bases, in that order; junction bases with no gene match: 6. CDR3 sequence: CASSYRLAGVHNEQFF. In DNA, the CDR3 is TGTGCCAGCAGCTACCGACTAGCGGGAGTGCACAATGAGCAGTTCTTC.

CDR3 region: CASSGTHHYEQYF. CDR3 nucleotide sequence: TGTGCCAGCTCCGGGACACATCATTACGAGCAGTACTTC. The V and J genes are TRBV27 and TRBJ2-7; tentative D call: TRBD1 (6 bases). This CDR3 has 13 residues. Trimming took off 8 bases at V and 4 bases at J, with 15 bases between the two ends. Per the germline V gene, CDR1 is MNHEY and CDR2 is SMNVEV (reference sequence).

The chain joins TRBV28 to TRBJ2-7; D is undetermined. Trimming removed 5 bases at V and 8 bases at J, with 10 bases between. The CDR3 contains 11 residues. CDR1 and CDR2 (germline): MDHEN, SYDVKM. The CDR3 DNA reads TGTGCCAGCAGTAGTTCCAGGCAGCAGTACTTC. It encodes CASSSSRQQYF.

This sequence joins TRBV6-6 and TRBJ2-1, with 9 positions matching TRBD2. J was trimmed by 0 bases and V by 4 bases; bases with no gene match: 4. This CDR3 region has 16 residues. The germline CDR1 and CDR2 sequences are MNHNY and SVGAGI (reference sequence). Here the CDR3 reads CASSSIAGVSYNEQFF. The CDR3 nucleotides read TGTGCCAGCAGTTCAATAGCGGGGGTCTCCTACAATGAGCAGTTCTTC.

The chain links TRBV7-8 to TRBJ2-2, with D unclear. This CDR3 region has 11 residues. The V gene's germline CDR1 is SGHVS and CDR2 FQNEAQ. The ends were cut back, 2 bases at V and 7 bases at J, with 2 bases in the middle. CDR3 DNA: TGTGCCAGCAGCTTAATCGGGGAGCTGTTTTTT. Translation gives CASSLIGELFF.

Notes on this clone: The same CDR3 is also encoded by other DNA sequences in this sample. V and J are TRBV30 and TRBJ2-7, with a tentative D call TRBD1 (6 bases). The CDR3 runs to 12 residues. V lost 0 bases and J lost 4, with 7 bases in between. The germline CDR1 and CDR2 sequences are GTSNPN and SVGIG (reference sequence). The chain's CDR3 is CAWSVQGYEQYF. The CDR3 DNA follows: TGTGCCTGGAGTGTCCAGGGGTACGAGCAGTACTTC.

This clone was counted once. As DNA, the CDR3 is TGCAGCGGACGACAGGGGGGTGAGGCCGGGGAGCTGTTTTTT. It translates to CSGRQGGEAGELFF. V and J are TRBV29-1 and TRBJ2-2; 9 bases match TRBD1. The V gene end was trimmed by 7 bases and the J gene end by 6 bases; junction bases not matched to a gene: 9. CDR3 size: 14 residues. CDR1 and CDR2 from the germline V gene are SQVTM and ANQGSEA.

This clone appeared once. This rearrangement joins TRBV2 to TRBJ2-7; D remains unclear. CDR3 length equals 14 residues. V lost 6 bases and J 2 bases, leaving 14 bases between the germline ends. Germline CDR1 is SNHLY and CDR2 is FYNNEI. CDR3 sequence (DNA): TGTGCCAGCAGCCTGAAGCACCTCACCTACGAGCAGTACTTC. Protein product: CASSLKHLTYEQYF.

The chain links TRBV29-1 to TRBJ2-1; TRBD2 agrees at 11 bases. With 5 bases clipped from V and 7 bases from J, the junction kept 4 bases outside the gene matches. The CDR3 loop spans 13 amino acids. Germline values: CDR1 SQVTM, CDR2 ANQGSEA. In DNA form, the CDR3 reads TGCAGCGTTAAGGGACTAGCGGCTAATGAGCAGTTCTTC. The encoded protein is CSVKGLAANEQFF.

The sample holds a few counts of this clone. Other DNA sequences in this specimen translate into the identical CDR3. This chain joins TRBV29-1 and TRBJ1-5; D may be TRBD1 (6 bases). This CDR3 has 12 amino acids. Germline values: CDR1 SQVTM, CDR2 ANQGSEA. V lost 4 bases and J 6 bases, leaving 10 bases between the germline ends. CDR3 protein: CSVAGVGQPQHF. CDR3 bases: TGCAGCGTTGCAGGGGTAGGTCAGCCCCAGCATTTT.

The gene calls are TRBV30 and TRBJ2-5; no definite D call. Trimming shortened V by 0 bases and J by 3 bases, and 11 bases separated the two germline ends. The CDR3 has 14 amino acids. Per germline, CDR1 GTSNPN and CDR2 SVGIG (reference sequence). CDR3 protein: CAWSVNPREETQYF. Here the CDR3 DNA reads TGTGCCTGGAGTGTCAACCCGAGAGAAGAGACCCAGTACTTC. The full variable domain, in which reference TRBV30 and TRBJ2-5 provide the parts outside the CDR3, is SQTIHQWPATLVQPVGSPLSLECTVEGTSNPNLYWYRQAAGRGLQLLFYSVGIGQISSEVPQNLSASRPQDRQFILSSKKLLLSDSGFYLCAWSVNPREETQYFGPGTRLLVL.

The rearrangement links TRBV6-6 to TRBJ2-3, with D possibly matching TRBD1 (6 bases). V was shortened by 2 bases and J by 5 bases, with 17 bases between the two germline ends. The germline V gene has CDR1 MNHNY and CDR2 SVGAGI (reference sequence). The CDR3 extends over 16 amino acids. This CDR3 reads CASSYGGRGEEDTQYF. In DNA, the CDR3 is TGTGCCAGCAGTTACGGTGGCAGGGGAGAGGAAGATACGCAGTATTTT.

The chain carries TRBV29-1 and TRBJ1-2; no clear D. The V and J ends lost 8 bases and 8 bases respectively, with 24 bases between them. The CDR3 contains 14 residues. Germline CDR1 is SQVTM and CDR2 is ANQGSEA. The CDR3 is CSLIDAGSSLGYTF. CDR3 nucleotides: TGCAGCCTCATAGATGCGGGATCTTCTTTGGGCTACACCTTC.

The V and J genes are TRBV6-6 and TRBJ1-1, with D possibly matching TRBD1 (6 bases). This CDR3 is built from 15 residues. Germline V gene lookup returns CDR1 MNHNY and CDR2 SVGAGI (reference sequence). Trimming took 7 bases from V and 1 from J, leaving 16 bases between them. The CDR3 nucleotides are TGTGCCAGCAAACTACAAGCAGGGGCGAACACTGAAGCTTTCTTT. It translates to CASKLQAGANTEAFF.

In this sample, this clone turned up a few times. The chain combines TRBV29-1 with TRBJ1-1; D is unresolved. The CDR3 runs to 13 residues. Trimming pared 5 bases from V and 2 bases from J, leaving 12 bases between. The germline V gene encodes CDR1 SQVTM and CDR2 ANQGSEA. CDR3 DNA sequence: TGCAGCGTTAGGGCAATCGACAACACTGAAGCTTTCTTT. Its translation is CSVRAIDNTEAFF.

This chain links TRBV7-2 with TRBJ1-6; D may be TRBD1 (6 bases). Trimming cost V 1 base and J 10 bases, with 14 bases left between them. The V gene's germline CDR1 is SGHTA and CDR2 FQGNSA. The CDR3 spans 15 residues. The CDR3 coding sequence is TGTGCCAGCAGCTTAGAGGCGGGGGGGCACTCACCCCTCCACTTT. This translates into CASSLEAGGHSPLHF.